The clone carrying this TCR beta chain was observed a handful of times. Produced via immunoSEQ multiplex PCR; TCRdb's table is partial and in-frame only. Altogether some 240,000 clones are present, about 90% being singletons, with the ten largest covering roughly 3.3%. The sample is drawn from a study of blood T cell repertoires in COVID-19. Background on the study: The United States, Italy and Spain provided the acute and convalescent COVID-19 samples.

The CDR3 has 12 amino acids. Germline CDR1 SGHRS, CDR2 YFSETQ. Deletions cut 6 bases from V and 3 bases from J, with 10 bases between. Categorization into cohorts depended on clinical history that participants reported. The source material was PBMCs or T cells enriched from blood (not recorded which). The source is a woman aged 35 to 49 with acute COVID-19. The rearrangement uses TRBV5-1 and TRBJ2-7; the D gene is possibly TRBD1 (6 bases). Here the CDR3 DNA reads TGCGCCAGCAAAGGGGGAGTCTACGAGCAGTACTTC. Its protein product is CASKGGVYEQYF. The complete variable domain, with remaining parts taken from reference TRBV5-1 and TRBJ2-7, reads KAGVTQTPRYLIKTRGQQVTLSCSPISGHRSVSWYQQTPGQGLQFLFEYFSETQRNKGNFPGRFSGRQFSNSRSEMNVSTLELGDSALYLCASKGGVYEQYFGPGTRLTVT.